This T cell receptor (beta chain) was documented in a study of T-cell memory formation after mild COVID-19. Across the study: TCR clusters were mostly confined to one donor each. Study findings and constraints: Confirmation was lacking for SARS-CoV-2 specificity of second-wave clones that peaked on day 37.

This clonotype came up a few times. Its specificity is unknown. Employing constant-segment primers, 5'RACE generated TCR alpha and TCR beta cDNA libraries bearing sample barcodes and UMIs. TCRdb recomputed calls from the 5' RACE reads with MiXCR, one row per CDR3 protein. The sample carries 350,000 to 450,000 distinct CDR3 sequences, roughly 20% recorded once. V was pared by 1 base and J by 3 bases, with 7 bases of the junction left unmatched. There are 16 residues in the CDR3. Looked up from germline, CDR1 is LNHNV and CDR2 is YYDKDF (reference sequence). The chain uses TRBV15 and TRBJ2-7; 9 bases match TRBD1. The TCR sequence derives from an adult woman who had mild COVID-19 (a few samples of this study predate the infection). Cell type and time point are not known. The sequenced sample was PBMCs or a T cell subset sorted from them (not recorded which). CDR3 in amino acids: CATSRVVGQGDYEQYF. The CDR3 coding sequence is TGTGCCACCAGCAGAGTTGTGGGACAGGGCGACTACGAGCAGTACTTC.